The 2 T cell receptor beta chains reported below all come from one sample, sequenced in a study of cytomegalovirus exposure and HLA in healthy donors. PCR amplification relied on 60 Vbeta primers (plus 13 Jbeta primers). The method was immunoSEQ multiplex PCR; TCRdb's version includes in-frame clones alone and lacks a portion of them. Among under 200,000 clones listed, around 81% were seen once. The sample comprised PBMCs. These receptors all stem from a young woman in good health and CMV-seropositive.

The chain employs TRBV7-2 and TRBJ1-4; 7 nucleotides align to TRBD1. Germline V gene lookup returns CDR1 SGHTA and CDR2 FQGNSA. The CDR3 is 16 amino acids. Trimming removed 4 bases from V and 4 bases from J; junction bases left unmatched: 9. The CDR3 DNA sequence: TGTGCCAGCAGCTCGTACGGGACAGCTTTTAATGAAAAACTGTTTTTT. It translates to CASSSYGTAFNEKLFF.

Written as DNA, the CDR3 is TGTGCCAGCAGCTTGGTATCCGGGGCCAACGTCCTGACTTTC. Its protein is CASSLVSGANVLTF. The chain recombines TRBV5-4 with TRBJ2-6, with no clear D. This CDR3 is 14 amino acids long. Per the germline V gene, CDR1 is SGHNT and CDR2 is YYREEE (reference sequence). The V end was cut by 0 bases, the J end by 4 bases, with 5 bases between.